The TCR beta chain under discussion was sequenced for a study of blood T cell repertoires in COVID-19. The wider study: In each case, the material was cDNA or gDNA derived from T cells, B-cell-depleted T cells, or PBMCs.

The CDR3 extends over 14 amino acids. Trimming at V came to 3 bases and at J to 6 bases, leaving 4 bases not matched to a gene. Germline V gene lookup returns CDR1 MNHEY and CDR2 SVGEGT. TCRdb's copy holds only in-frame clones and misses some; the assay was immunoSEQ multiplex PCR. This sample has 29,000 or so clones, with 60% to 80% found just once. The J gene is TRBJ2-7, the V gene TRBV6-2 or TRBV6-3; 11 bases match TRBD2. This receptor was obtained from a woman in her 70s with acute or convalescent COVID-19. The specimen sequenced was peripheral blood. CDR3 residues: CASSYSGRAAEQYF. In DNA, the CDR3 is TGTGCCAGCAGTTATAGCGGGAGGGCGGCCGAGCAGTACTTC.